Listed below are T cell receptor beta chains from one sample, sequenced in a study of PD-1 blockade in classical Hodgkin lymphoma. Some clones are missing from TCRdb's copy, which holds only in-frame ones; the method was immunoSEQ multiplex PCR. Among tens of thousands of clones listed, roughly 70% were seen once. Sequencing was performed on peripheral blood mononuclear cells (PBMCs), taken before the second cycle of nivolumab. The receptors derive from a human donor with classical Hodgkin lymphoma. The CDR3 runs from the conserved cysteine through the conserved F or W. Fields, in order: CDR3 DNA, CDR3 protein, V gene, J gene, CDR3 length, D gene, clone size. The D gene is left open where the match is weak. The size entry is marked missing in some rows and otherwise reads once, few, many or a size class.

CDR3 DNA: TGTGCCAGCAGTGGGGCGGGGGCTGCGGAGACCCAGTACTTC
CDR3 protein: CASSGAGAAETQYF
V gene: TRBV2
J gene: TRBJ2-5
CDR3 length: 14
D gene: NA
clone size: NA

CDR3 DNA: TGCGCCAGCAGCCAAAACCGGGTATACACTGAAGCTTTCTTT
CDR3 protein: CASSQNRVYTEAFF
V gene: TRBV4-3
J gene: TRBJ1-1
CDR3 length: 14
D gene: NA
clone size: few

CDR3 DNA: TGTGCCAGCAGTTTATTCCTGAACACTGAAGCTTTCTTT
CDR3 protein: CASSLFLNTEAFF
V gene: TRBV28
J gene: TRBJ1-1
CDR3 length: 13
D gene: NA
clone size: NA

CDR3 DNA: TGCAGCGCTGACGCGGGGTTTGGTGGCTACACCTTC
CDR3 protein: CSADAGFGGYTF
V gene: TRBV29-1
J gene: TRBJ1-2
CDR3 length: 12
D gene: NA
clone size: NA

CDR3 DNA: TGTGCCACACGGGACAGCAACACAGATACGCAGTATTTT
CDR3 protein: CATRDSNTDTQYF
V gene: TRBV28
J gene: TRBJ2-3
CDR3 length: 13
D gene: TRBD1
clone size: once

CDR3 DNA: TGTGCCAGCAGTGTGGGGGATGGGACTGAAGCTTTCTTT
CDR3 protein: CASSVGDGTEAFF
V gene: TRBV25-1
J gene: TRBJ1-1
CDR3 length: 13
D gene: NA
clone size: few

CDR3 DNA: TGTGCCAGCAGTTTCCCCCCGAGCACAGATACGCAGTATTTT
CDR3 protein: CASSFPPSTDTQYF
V gene: TRBV28
J gene: TRBJ2-3
CDR3 length: 14
D gene: NA
clone size: NA

CDR3 DNA: TGTGCCAGCGCCTTTTGGGGGTACAATCAGCCCCAGCATTTT
CDR3 protein: CASAFWGYNQPQHF
V gene: TRBV6-1
J gene: TRBJ1-5
CDR3 length: 14
D gene: NA
clone size: NA

CDR3 DNA: TGTGCCAGCAGCTCGACTTCGGGACACCTTTATGGCTACACCTTC
CDR3 protein: CASSSTSGHLYGYTF
V gene: TRBV7-9
J gene: TRBJ1-2
CDR3 length: 15
D gene: NA
clone size: medium-sized

CDR3 DNA: TGTGCCAGCACGGTCGGAGGTGGGGACAATGAGCAGTTCTTC
CDR3 protein: CASTVGGGDNEQFF
V gene: TRBV6-1
J gene: TRBJ2-1
CDR3 length: 14
D gene: NA
clone size: NA

CDR3 DNA: TGTGCCAGCAGCCAATTGGGGAATTCACCCCTCCACTTT
CDR3 protein: CASSQLGNSPLHF
V gene: TRBV11-1
J gene: TRBJ1-6
CDR3 length: 13
D gene: NA
clone size: NA